This record concerns one T cell receptor (beta chain) sequence. Its antigen is unknown. At one of its ends the junction is not consistent with the germline gene, which may arise from a read error. TCRdb itself ran the 5' RACE reads through MiXCR, one entry per CDR3 protein. The table records about 430,000 distinct CDR3 sequences, 20% to 25% of them present only once. These data belong to a study of T-cell memory formation after mild COVID-19. Germline V gene lookup returns CDR1 SGHDT and CDR2 YYEEEE. There are 12 residues in the CDR3. The study, taken as a whole, reports: Mainly in CM and EM were contracting CD4+ clones; CD8+ were in EMRA. Memory from before infection featured some responding clones, which suggests cross-reactive memory joined. What remained unconfirmed was the SARS-CoV-2 specificity of second-wave clones peaking on day 37.

The rearrangement links TRBV5-6 to TRBJ2-5, with 9 bases matching TRBD1. The sample consisted of PBMCs or a T cell subset sorted from them (not recorded which). This clonotype was obtained from an adult woman who had mild COVID-19 (a few samples of this study predate the infection). Cell type and time point are not known. The CDR3 coding sequence is TGTGCCAGCAGCTCCGGACAGGGGTTAATTGATTTC. Amino acids: CASSSGQGLIDF.